This section outlines one TCR beta chain sequence together with its context. Its matching antigen is unknown. The sample belongs to a study of EBV T-cell therapy then PD-1 blockade in nasopharyngeal carcinoma. Produced via immunoSEQ multiplex PCR; TCRdb's table is partial and in-frame only. Of about 23,000 clones listed, approximately 87% were seen once; the top ten hold roughly 30%. The sample's treatment: AdE1-LMPpoly-expanded autologous EBV-specific T-cell therapy followed by anti-PD-1 nivolumab. The material sequenced was CD8+ T cells from blood, taken between days 50 and 65 from a patient whose treatment included autologous EBV-specific T cells and nivolumab. This TCR derives from a man aged 40-50 years with nasopharyngeal carcinoma.

CDR3 in amino acids: CASSQETSGIYEQYF. The CDR3 DNA follows: TGTGCCAGCAGCCAAGAAACTAGCGGGATCTACGAGCAGTACTTC. This chain uses TRBV4-2 with TRBJ2-7; 10 bases agree with TRBD2. The CDR3 is 15 residues long. J lost 3 bases, V lost 0 bases, and 2 bases had no gene match. Germline V gene sequence: CDR1 LGHNA, CDR2 YNFKEQ.